The sequence of this T cell receptor beta chain was determined in a study of shared clonotypes between healthy human individuals. Overall study context: Those who served as donors were a couple of women and a few men between the ages of 18 and 49. Every donor yielded three CD4 naive, three CD4 memory, two CD8 naive and one CD8 memory plate.

Measured with immunoSEQ multiplex PCR; TCRdb has only the in-frame clones, and not every one. The sample lists 2 million to 2.5 million clones, more than 80% occurring once. Germline V gene lookup returns CDR1 MNHEY and CDR2 SMNVEV (reference sequence). The length of the CDR3 is 14 residues. Trimming pared 4 bases from V and 5 bases from J, leaving 15 bases between. The sample was naive CD4+ T cells from PBMCs. The subset: CD45RA+ positively selected. This receptor was identified in a man aged 18 to 29 in good health. Some clones in this sample may be carry-over from other donors' samples. The chain has TRBV27 and TRBJ2-7; D is tentatively TRBD1 or TRBD2 (5 bases each). For the CDR3, the DNA is TGTGCCAGCAGTTCCAGCCGGGGACCCAACGAGCAGTACTTC. This translates into CASSSSRGPNEQYF.